The present TCR beta chain was sequenced within a study of cytomegalovirus exposure and HLA in healthy donors. This clone appeared once. CDR1 is SGHKS, CDR2 YYEKEE, per germline (reference sequence). Trimming at V came to 4 bases and at J to 4 bases, leaving 5 bases not matched to a gene. This CDR3 spans 14 amino acids. Primers for the PCR totalled 60 Vbeta and 13 Jbeta. Sequenced by immunoSEQ multiplex PCR; TCRdb stores in-frame clones only, minus some. The table records around 110,000 clones, under 70% of them present only once. Sequencing input: PBMCs. The receptor was isolated from a man aged 25 to 40 in good health and CMV-seropositive. The chain recombines TRBV5-5 with TRBJ1-5; 7 bases match TRBD1. The CDR3 is CASSPGTANQPQHF. The CDR3, as DNA: TGTGCCAGCAGCCCAGGGACAGCTAATCAGCCCCAGCATTTT. The whole variable domain, remainder taken from reference TRBV5-5 and TRBJ1-5, is DAGVTQSPTHLIKTRGQQVTLRCSPISGHKSVSWYQQVLGQGPQFIFQYYEKEERGRGNFPDRFSARQFPNYSSELNVNALLLGDSALYLCASSPGTANQPQHFGDGTRLSIL.